This T cell receptor (beta chain) was found in a study of neurological immune-mediated disorders. The cDNA was produced through 5'RACE with 10-nucleotide random UMIs. Every sequencing run produced over 180 million TCR-beta sequences, and the sequences from any one run covered 15-18 subjects. TCRdb re-derived calls from the 5' RACE reads in MiXCR, one entry per CDR3 protein. The sample lists fewer than 60,000 distinct CDR3 sequences, 10% occurring once. The CDR3 spans 16 residues. Germline lookup yields CDR1 SGHKS and CDR2 YYEKEE (reference sequence). 2 million PBMCs stored at -80 C were the source of the unsorted libraries. This clonotype appeared a single time. Its target is unknown. One end of the junction varies from germline; a read error may be responsible. Whole-study findings and limits: Across subjects, no CDR3 amino acid sequence appeared in expanded clones of more than one subject, a finding that suggested private repertoires in all groups.

This chain links TRBV5-5 with TRBJ2-2; TRBD1 matches 10 bases. The sequence was obtained from a man aged 65 to 85 with HTLV-1-associated myelopathy (HAM/TSP). The sequenced material came from PBMCs. The CDR3: CASSLRDRGNTGELIF. The CDR3 region has the DNA TGTGCCAGCAGCCTCCGGGACAGGGGCAACACCGGGGAGCTGATTTTT.